What follows are 16 T cell receptor beta chains derived from one specimen sequenced in a study of molecular identifiers for immune sequencing clone quantification. TCRdb analysed the PCR reads with MiXCR anew, one entry per CDR3 protein. The sample lists about 630,000 distinct CDR3 sequences; 25% were seen once. Sequencing was carried out using naive CD8+ T cells from blood, with Jurkat cell RNA spiked in. The subset is: FACS-sorted CD8+CD4-CCR7+CD45RA+ naive T cells. These receptors all stem from a human donor in good health. Some libraries in this study had Jurkat cell RNA spiked in.

Comments on this clonotype: A much larger clone lies one base from this, so it may be a read error. The rearrangement joins TRBV29-1 to TRBJ2-1, with 12 bases fitting TRBD2. The CDR3 is 14 amino acids. Germline V gene lookup returns CDR1 SQVTM and CDR2 ANQGSEA. CDR3 residues: CSVKGLAGSNELFF. The DNA for the CDR3 is TGCAGCGTGAAGGGACTAGCGGGCAGCAATGAGCTGTTCTTC.

This clonotype came up a few times. The chain joins TRBV9 to TRBJ2-2; 7 bases match TRBD2. The J segment lost 1 base and the V segment lost 3 bases, leaving 15 bases of the junction unmatched. Germline CDR1 is SGDLS and CDR2 is YYNGEE. The CDR3 totals 19 residues. In nucleotides, the CDR3 is TGTGCCAGCAGCGCCCCGCTGACCGGGACTACCGTGAACACCGGGGAGCTGTTTTTT. Translating it yields CASSAPLTGTTVNTGELFF.

The chain has TRBV28 and TRBJ2-7; possibly TRBD2 for D (5 bases). The CDR3 loop spans 13 amino acids. Germline CDR1 reads MDHEN; CDR2 reads SYDVKM. Trimming shortened V by 8 bases and J by 1 base, and 12 bases separated the two germline ends. CDR3 sequence (DNA): TGTGCCAGCCTGTCCGGGGTTTCCTACGAGCAGTACTTC. Amino acid sequence: CASLSGVSYEQYF.

As to this clonotype: Being one base from a much bigger clone, this may be a read error. V is TRBV7-9 and J is TRBJ2-5; no firm D call. The CDR3 spans 15 residues. Germline V lookup: CDR1 SEHNR, CDR2 FQNEAQ (reference sequence). Trimming stripped 5 bases from V and 5 bases from J, with 18 bases between. CDR3 amino acids: CASSPFYGAKETQYF. The CDR3 DNA sequence: TGTGCCAGCAGCCCATTCTACGGTGCCAAGGAGACCCAGTACTTC.

Comments on this clonotype: This may stem from a read error, because a much larger clone lies one nucleotide away. This chain connects TRBV6-1 to TRBJ2-7; 9 bases align to TRBD1. The germline V gene has CDR1 MNHNS and CDR2 SASEGT. The CDR3 consists of 14 residues. J lost 4 bases, V lost 3 bases, and 4 bases had no gene match. For the CDR3, the DNA is TGTGCCAGCAGTGACTTGGGACAGGGATACGAGCAGTACTTC. Its protein is CASSDLGQGYEQYF.

This clonotype showed up many times. This chain connects TRBV13 to TRBJ2-3; 7 bases match TRBD2. The V segment lost 4 bases and the J segment 7 bases; nucleotides outside the gene matches: 17. Germline V gene data show CDR1 as PRHDT and CDR2 as FYEKMQ (reference sequence). This CDR3 comprises 17 residues. For the CDR3, the DNA is TGTGCCAGCAGCTCCTCAGTGAGCGGGGCCTCGTGGAATACGCAGTATTTT. It codes for CASSSSVSGASWNTQYF.

This clonotype came up a few times. V gene TRBV4-2 combines with J gene TRBJ2-7; D possibly corresponds to TRBD2 (6 bases). The germline CDR1 and CDR2 sequences are LGHNA and YNFKEQ. This CDR3 region has 14 residues. The ends were cut back, 4 bases at V and 1 base at J, with 11 bases in the middle. In DNA, the CDR3 is TGTGCCAGCAGCCTTGGGACTTATTCCTACGAGCAGTACTTC. It codes for CASSLGTYSYEQYF.

This clonotype was seen only a few times. The gene calls are TRBV19 and TRBJ1-2; TRBD1 is a possible D gene (5 bases). Germline CDR1 and CDR2: LNHDA and SQIVND (reference sequence). CDR3 length equals 15 residues. V was trimmed by 1 base and J by 8 bases, leaving 17 bases between them. In DNA, the CDR3 is TGTGCCAGTAGTATAGGAGGCAGGGCATCGAGAGGCTACACCTTC. Translating it yields CASSIGGRASRGYTF. Filled out from reference TRBV19 and TRBJ1-2, the complete variable domain reads DGGITQSPKYLFRKEGQNVTLSCEQNLNHDAMYWYRQDPGQGLRLIYYSQIVNDFQKGDIAEGYSVSREKKESFPLTVTSAQKNPTAFYLCASSIGGRASRGYTFGSGTRLTVV.

This clonotype was recorded a few times. This sequence joins TRBV6-1 and TRBJ1-4, with D hard to call. V was shortened by 5 bases and J by 9 bases, with 13 bases between the two germline ends. The CDR3 has 13 residues. Germline V gives CDR1 MNHNS, CDR2 SASEGT. This CDR3 is CASSQWFLQKLFF. The DNA of the CDR3 is TGTGCCAGCAGTCAGTGGTTTTTACAAAAACTGTTTTTT.

Turning to this clonotype: This may arise from a read error, as a much more abundant clone is one base away. The CDR3 coding sequence is TGCGCCAGCAGGGACAGCTCTAGCAATCTGCCCCAGCATTTT. Translation: CASRDSSSNLPQHF. The chain couples TRBV10-2 to TRBJ1-5; possible D gene TRBD1, 6 bases. Germline assignment: CDR1 WSHSY and CDR2 SAAADI. The CDR3 runs 14 residues.

The chain employs TRBV9 and TRBJ1-3; 9 nucleotides agree with TRBD1. Germline lookup yields CDR1 SGDLS and CDR2 YYNGEE. V shed 5 bases, J shed 7 bases, and the junction held 10 bases outside the gene matches. This CDR3 comprises 15 residues. The CDR3 sequence is CASSHGTGSDNTIYF. CDR3 DNA sequence: TGTGCCAGCAGTCACGGGACAGGGAGCGATAACACCATATATTTT.

This clonotype was detected a few times. The chain recombines TRBV4-3 with TRBJ2-7; D is undetermined. The ends were cut back, 4 bases at V and 6 bases at J, with 16 bases in the middle. This CDR3 spans 14 amino acids. Germline V lookup: CDR1 LGHNA, CDR2 YSLEER. The CDR3 DNA sequence: TGCGCCAGCAGCCTAATTACCTGGGCCACCGAGCAGTACTTC. Translated, it gives CASSLITWATEQYF.

This chain joins TRBV21-1 and TRBJ2-3; the table gives TRBD1 as D, unverified against the DNA. TRBV21-1 is classified as a pseudogene. The CDR3 totals 16 residues. The CDR3 DNA reads as TGTGCCAGCAGCAAACCCCTGGGGGAGCTCACAGATACGCAGTATTTT. Its translation is CASSKPLGELTDTQYF.

The rearrangement uses TRBV6-2 or TRBV6-3 and TRBJ2-2; TRBD1 or TRBD2 may be the D gene (5 bases each). V dropped 4 bases and J dropped 7 bases, with 10 bases sitting between them. The CDR3 runs to 13 residues. Germline assignment: CDR1 MNHEY and CDR2 SVGEGT. CDR3 sequence reads: CASSWTLGGELFF. The CDR3 DNA sequence: TGTGCCAGCAGTTGGACACTAGGCGGGGAGCTGTTTTTT.

The rearrangement joins TRBV20-1 to TRBJ2-6; D may be TRBD2 (5 bases). In germline, CDR1 is DFQATT, CDR2 SNEGSKA (reference sequence). Trimming pared 5 bases from V and 1 base from J, leaving 12 bases between. The CDR3 loop spans 15 amino acids. The CDR3 loop is CSAPPRESGANVLTF. The DNA for the CDR3 is TGCAGTGCTCCCCCCCGGGAATCTGGGGCCAACGTCCTGACTTTC.

This clonotype was observed many times. The chain uses TRBV4-3 and TRBJ1-1, with a tentative D call TRBD1 (5 bases). The CDR3 is 14 residues long. Trimming shortened V by 2 bases and J by 6 bases, and 13 bases separated the two germline ends. Germline-derived CDR1 and CDR2 are LGHNA and YSLEER. For the CDR3, the DNA is TGCGCCAGCAGCCAACGGGGGTCCTTGGCTGAAGCTTTCTTT. It encodes CASSQRGSLAEAFF.